These 24 T cell receptor beta chains were sequenced from one sample in a study of shared clonotypes between healthy human individuals (TCRdb year 2020). CD8 naive samples consisted of CD45RO-negative cells that were positively selected for CCR7, yielding a CD45RA+CCR7+ population without TemRA cells. Library construction relied on the immunoSEQ multiplex PCR assay. This is the immuneACCESS table as TCRdb keeps it, with only in-frame sequences that have V and J called. A part of the clones is gone; compared with another copy, unresolved V genes explain less than half, and the rest is unexplained. This sample comprises around 2,000,000 clones, about 93% of them detected only once. 1.5% to 2% of the sample goes to the ten largest clones. The specimen was naive CD8+ T cells from PBMCs. According to the study, the label for this sample's cell subset or site signals: CD45RA+CCR7+. These receptors were obtained from a man younger than 35 in good health. Some clones in this sample may be carry-over from other donors' samples.

The V call is TRBV27, the J call TRBJ2-3; a possible D gene is TRBD2 (5 bases). CDR1 and CDR2 from the germline V gene are MNHEY and SMNVEV (reference sequence). The CDR3 length is 18 residues. Trimming stripped 5 bases from V and 3 bases from J, with 24 bases between. In DNA form, the CDR3 reads TGTGCCAGCAGTGACGCCCTGGGGAGATTCTCCTCGACAGATACGCAGTATTTT. It specifies CASSDALGRFSSTDTQYF.

The V call is TRBV28, the J call TRBJ1-5, with 7 bases lining up with TRBD1. The CDR3 covers 16 residues. Germline CDR1 MDHEN, CDR2 SYDVKM. The ends lost 7 bases at V and 7 bases at J; junction bases unmatched: 16. CDR3 sequence reads: CASTPQGGGDRQPQHF. CDR3 nucleotide sequence: TGTGCCAGCACCCCCCAGGGGGGAGGGGATCGACAGCCCCAGCATTTT. The variable domain in full, completed from reference TRBV28 and TRBJ1-5, reads DVKVTQSSRYLVKRTGEKVFLECVQDMDHENMFWYRQDPGLGLRLIYFSYDVKMKEKGDIPEGYSVSREKKERFSLILESASTNQTSMYLCASTPQGGGDRQPQHFGDGTRLSIL.

The chain is built from TRBV12-1 and TRBJ2-1; no check of the table's D call, TRBD2, against the DNA was made. TRBV12-1 represents a pseudogene. This CDR3 region has 16 residues. The CDR3 reads CASSFRPGGLYNEQFF. The CDR3 DNA sequence: TGTGCCAGCAGCTTTCGGCCGGGAGGGCTGTACAATGAGCAGTTCTTC.

The gene calls are TRBV7-9 and TRBJ1-1; D may be TRBD1 (5 bases). Trimming took off 0 bases at V and 0 bases at J, with 14 bases between the two ends. The germline gives CDR1 SEHNR, CDR2 FQNEAQ (reference sequence). This CDR3 region has 17 residues. CDR3 sequence: CASSLAPGLEMNTEAFF. CDR3 DNA sequence: TGTGCCAGCAGCTTAGCGCCGGGGCTGGAGATGAACACTGAAGCTTTCTTT.

The chain couples TRBV5-5 to TRBJ1-1, with TRBD1 matching 9 bases. V trimming: 0 bases; J trimming: 7 bases; junction bases outside the gene matches: 4. Germline V gene lookup returns CDR1 SGHKS and CDR2 YYEKEE (reference sequence). The CDR3 is made up of 14 amino acids. CDR3 protein: CASSLGTGGHEAFF. CDR3 coding DNA: TGTGCCAGCAGCTTGGGAACAGGGGGCCATGAAGCTTTCTTT.

A remark on this clone: The same CDR3 arises from other DNA sequences in this sample as well. V gene TRBV7-6 combines with J gene TRBJ1-1; 8 bases fit TRBD1. The ends lost 1 base at V and 3 bases at J; junction bases unmatched: 1. There are 14 residues in the CDR3. The germline V gene has CDR1 SGHVS and CDR2 FNYEAQ. This CDR3 is CASSLGQGYTEAFF. CDR3 coding DNA: TGTGCCAGCAGCTTAGGACAGGGGTACACTGAAGCTTTCTTT.

V and J are TRBV19 and TRBJ2-1, with 9 bases identical to TRBD2. V dropped 3 bases and J dropped 6; count of bases not matched to a gene: 9. Germline V gene sequence: CDR1 LNHDA, CDR2 SQIVND (reference sequence). The CDR3 has 16 residues. The CDR3 here is CASSMARTSAVNEQFF. DNA for the CDR3: TGTGCCAGTAGTATGGCTCGGACTAGCGCCGTCAATGAGCAGTTCTTC.

The rearrangement links TRBV7-9 to TRBJ1-4; D uncertain. Trimming took 3 bases from V and 11 from J, leaving 10 bases between them. The CDR3 contains 12 residues. Per the germline V gene, CDR1 is SEHNR and CDR2 is FQNEAQ (reference sequence). The DNA for the CDR3 is TGTGCCAGCAGCTTTGAAGGGCGTAAACTGTTTTTT. Translated: CASSFEGRKLFF.

This chain uses TRBV27 with TRBJ1-1, with D possibly being TRBD1 (5 bases). Germline V gene lookup returns CDR1 MNHEY and CDR2 SMNVEV (reference sequence). V lost 3 bases and J 2 bases, leaving 16 bases between the germline ends. The CDR3 extends over 16 amino acids. The CDR3 sequence: CASSFNGGAGNTEAFF. CDR3 in DNA: TGTGCCAGCAGTTTTAATGGGGGAGCGGGAAACACTGAAGCTTTCTTT.

The CDR3 nucleotides read TGTGCCAGCAGCTTAGGTGTCTGGGATAACACTGAAGCTTTCTTT. It translates to CASSLGVWDNTEAFF. The chain has TRBV11-2 and TRBJ1-1; D not certain. The germline V and J ends were trimmed by 1 base and 2 bases, with 11 bases remaining between them. This CDR3 spans 15 amino acids. The V gene's germline CDR1 is SGHAT and CDR2 FQNNGV.

The V call is TRBV11-1, the J call TRBJ2-7; D unresolved. Trimming took off 1 base at V and 2 bases at J, with 9 bases between the two ends. The CDR3 sequence is 14 residues long. The germline V gene encodes CDR1 SGHAT and CDR2 FQDESV (reference sequence). CDR3 loop: CASSLDGETYEQYF. DNA for the CDR3: TGTGCCAGCAGCTTAGACGGCGAAACCTACGAGCAGTACTTC.

This rearrangement joins TRBV7-2 to TRBJ2-1; no definite D call. This CDR3 has 15 residues. V lost 2 bases and J 1 base, leaving 9 bases between the germline ends. From germline, CDR1 is SGHTA and CDR2 FQGNSA. The CDR3 DNA is TGTGCCAGCAGCTTATCCCTAGTGTCCTACAATGAGCAGTTCTTC. Encoded protein: CASSLSLVSYNEQFF.

The V call is TRBV28, the J call TRBJ1-2; 7 bases line up with TRBD1. The germline CDR1 and CDR2 sequences are MDHEN and SYDVKM. With 7 bases clipped from V and 3 bases from J, the junction kept 11 bases outside the gene matches. The length of the CDR3 is 15 residues. The CDR3 reads CASIFDREGHYGYTF. The CDR3 bases are TGTGCCAGCATTTTCGACAGGGAGGGGCACTATGGCTACACCTTC.

This clone was found once. This sequence joins TRBV11-2 and TRBJ2-3; 9 positions agree with TRBD2. The V segment lost 1 base and the J segment 11 bases; nucleotides outside the gene matches: 4. The CDR3 loop spans 13 amino acids. Germline CDR1 reads SGHAT; CDR2 reads FQNNGV. In DNA form, the CDR3 reads TGTGCCAGCAGCTTAGGGACTAGCGCTCGGCAGTATTTT. Encoded protein: CASSLGTSARQYF.

As for this clone: The same CDR3 can be traced to other DNA sequences in this sample. The chain links TRBV7-3 to TRBJ2-1, with D unresolved. The CDR3 is made up of 12 amino acids. The germline CDR1 and CDR2 sequences are SGHTA and FQGTGA. The ends were cut back, 0 bases at V and 6 bases at J, with 3 bases in the middle. CDR3: CASSLTGNEQFF. The CDR3 DNA reads as TGTGCCAGCAGCTTAACGGGCAATGAGCAGTTCTTC.

This chain links TRBV6-5 with TRBJ2-2; maybe TRBD2 (5 bases). CDR3 length equals 13 residues. V was trimmed by 8 bases and J by 1 base, leaving 8 bases between them. Germline CDR1 reads MNHEY; CDR2 reads SVGAGI. The CDR3 sequence: CASEAGNTGELFF. In nucleotides, the CDR3 is TGTGCCAGCGAGGCGGGGAACACCGGGGAGCTGTTTTTT.

A single count supports this clone. Other DNA sequences in this sample translate to the same CDR3. This chain uses TRBV5-6 with TRBJ1-2, with D uncertain. Germline CDR1 reads SGHDT; CDR2 reads YYEEEE. The CDR3 extends over 12 amino acids. Trimming took 1 base from V and 5 from J, leaving 6 bases between them. The DNA of the CDR3 is TGTGCCAGCAGCTTGCGCGATTATGGCTACACCTTC. Its protein product is CASSLRDYGYTF.

The rearrangement links TRBV14 to TRBJ2-7; D remains ambiguous. The CDR3 is 14 amino acids. Germline V lookup: CDR1 SGHDN, CDR2 FVKESK. V gave up 4 bases and J gave up 6 bases, with 16 bases separating them. The CDR3 sequence is CASSLGGYVAEQYF. The CDR3 DNA reads TGTGCCAGCAGCCTTGGCGGATATGTGGCCGAGCAGTACTTC.

The chain combines TRBV6-1 with TRBJ1-2; a weak D match, TRBD1 (5 bases). Germline V lookup: CDR1 MNHNS, CDR2 SASEGT. The CDR3 loop spans 15 amino acids. Trimming left V 6 bases short and J 3 bases short, with 17 bases between. CDR3 in DNA: TGTGCCAGCAGCACCCTGACGCTGGGGGACTATGGCTACACCTTC. It translates to CASSTLTLGDYGYTF.

About this clone: Different DNA sequences within this sample yield the same CDR3. V usage is TRBV28 and J usage is TRBJ2-7; D is unclear. V was clipped by 2 bases and J by 5 bases, with 7 bases between them. Germline CDR1 is MDHEN and CDR2 is SYDVKM. The CDR3 spans 12 residues. The CDR3: CASSLVRHEQYF. CDR3 bases: TGTGCCAGCAGTTTAGTCCGGCACGAGCAGTACTTC. Full variable domain (remainder filled in from reference TRBV28 and TRBJ2-7): DVKVTQSSRYLVKRTGEKVFLECVQDMDHENMFWYRQDPGLGLRLIYFSYDVKMKEKGDIPEGYSVSREKKERFSLILESASTNQTSMYLCASSLVRHEQYFGPGTRLTVT.

This rearrangement joins TRBV19 to TRBJ2-1, with 8 bases that match TRBD2. V shed 10 bases, J shed 0 bases, and the junction held 23 bases outside the gene matches. The CDR3 is 20 residues long. Germline CDR1 is LNHDA and CDR2 is SQIVND (reference sequence). CDR3 nucleotide sequence: TGTGCCACCCACGATCCCGCGGGGCTAGCGGGTGGGAGCTCCTACAATGAGCAGTTCTTC. It yields the protein CATHDPAGLAGGSSYNEQFF. The full variable domain, in which reference TRBV19 and TRBJ2-1 provide the parts outside the CDR3, is DGGITQSPKYLFRKEGQNVTLSCEQNLNHDAMYWYRQDPGQGLRLIYYSQIVNDFQKGDIAEGYSVSREKKESFPLTVTSAQKNPTAFYLCATHDPAGLAGGSSYNEQFFGPGTRLTVL.

The chain recombines TRBV2 with TRBJ2-1, with D perhaps being TRBD1 or TRBD2 (7 bases each). The germline V and J ends were trimmed by 4 bases and 6 bases, with 16 bases remaining between them. Germline assignment: CDR1 SNHLY and CDR2 FYNNEI. The CDR3 totals 15 residues. CDR3 sequence reads: CASSGGGGAGNEQFF. In DNA form, the CDR3 reads TGTGCCAGCAGTGGGGGAGGGGGCGCTGGCAATGAGCAGTTCTTC.

With regard to this clone: The identical CDR3 is also encoded by other nucleotide sequences in the sample. The CDR3 sequence is CASSYRQGRYNEQFF. For the CDR3, the DNA is TGTGCCAGCAGTTACCGACAGGGGAGGTACAATGAGCAGTTCTTC. The chain carries TRBV6-5 and TRBJ2-1; 8 nucleotides align to TRBD1. The CDR3 is 15 residues long. The germline CDR1 and CDR2 sequences are MNHEY and SVGAGI. The trim removed 2 bases at V and 4 bases at J, leaving 4 bases unmatched.

Remarks on this clone: The sample carries other DNA sequences with the same CDR3. CDR3 sequence: CASSYGLAGEQYF. In DNA, the CDR3 is TGTGCCAGCAGTTACGGGCTAGCGGGGGAGCAGTACTTC. This chain links TRBV6-5 with TRBJ2-7; 9 bases map to TRBD2. Trimming took 2 bases from V and 7 from J; bases not matched to a gene: 3. Germline V gene data show CDR1 as MNHEY and CDR2 as SVGAGI. The CDR3 runs 13 residues.